Each of the 3 T cell receptor beta chains below was sequenced from the same sample in a study of T-cell reconstitution after alpha-beta-depleted transplantation in children. Points from the study as a whole: Newly made T cells mostly supplied T-cell counts and diversity one year after transplant.

These receptors' antigens are unknown. Unique molecular identifiers were used in preparing the TCRbeta library. TCRdb used MiXCR to reprocess the PCR reads, holding one entry per CDR3 protein. Of around 300,000 distinct CDR3 sequences in the sample, over 7% were seen once. Source: peripheral blood, taken 360 days after TCRalphabeta/CD19-depleted stem cell transplant. These receptors were collected from a female patient aged 2-15 years who had a stem cell transplant for Fanconi anemia, so the T cells may come from the graft donor.

The genes are TRBV4-3 and TRBJ1-4, with a tentative D call TRBD1 (6 bases). V was pared by 0 bases and J by 1 base, with 12 bases between. CDR3 length: 17 residues. Looked up from germline, CDR1 is LGHNA and CDR2 is YSLEER. CDR3 protein: CASSQDYRAGTNEKLFF. In DNA form, the CDR3 reads TGCGCCAGCAGCCAAGATTACAGGGCTGGAACTAATGAAAAACTGTTTTTT.

This clonotype was observed a handful of times. The gene calls are TRBV12-3 or TRBV12-4 and TRBJ1-1; perhaps TRBD1 as D (5 bases). V lost 6 bases and J 7 bases, leaving 18 bases between the germline ends. The CDR3 consists of 14 residues. The CDR3 nucleotides are TGTGCCAGCAGACCAACTCGGGGCCCTTATGAAGCTTTCTTT. This gives the protein CASRPTRGPYEAFF.

The V gene is TRBV30, the J gene TRBJ2-3; tentative D call: TRBD1 (6 bases). From germline, CDR1 is GTSNPN and CDR2 SVGIG (reference sequence). The CDR3 has 14 residues. The V gene lost 5 bases and the J gene lost 3 bases, with 15 bases spanning the gap. The CDR3 region has the DNA TGTGCCTGGGGATGGACAGTGAGGACAGATACGCAGTATTTT. Protein: CAWGWTVRTDTQYF. Drawing the rest from reference TRBV30 and TRBJ2-3, the complete variable domain is SQTIHQWPATLVQPVGSPLSLECTVEGTSNPNLYWYRQAAGRGLQLLFYSVGIGQISSEVPQNLSASRPQDRQFILSSKKLLLSDSGFYLCAWGWTVRTDTQYFGPGTRLTVL.